These 32 T cell receptor beta chains share one sample of origin, sequenced in a study of human T cells and chemical hapten exposure. From the RACE reads, TCRdb called clonotypes with MiXCR, one entry per CDR3 protein. The sample holds tens of thousands of distinct CDR3 sequences; around 7.9% are singletons and the top ten take about 3%. Described time point: patch test 2, 6 weeks after DPC sensitization. Treatment defined: therapeutic diphenylcyclopropenone sensitization with weekly scalp DPC. Sequencing used whole blood, obtained in connection with sensitization to the hapten diphenylcyclopropenone (DPC). These receptors all come from a woman between 45 and 65 years old with alopecia areata. Some clones in this sample may be carry-over from other donors' samples.

The chain uses TRBV7-9 and TRBJ2-2, with D perhaps matching TRBD1 or TRBD2 (5 bases each). V lost 10 bases and J lost 6, with 18 bases in between. The CDR3 covers 14 residues. CDR1 and CDR2 from the germline V gene are SEHNR and FQNEAQ (reference sequence). The CDR3 region is CAIRPGPGPGELFF. The CDR3 DNA follows: TGTGCCATCCGACCGGGGCCCGGGCCCGGGGAGCTGTTTTTT.

This clonotype was counted a few times. The genes are TRBV20-1 and TRBJ2-5; TRBD1 or TRBD2 may be the D gene (5 bases each). CDR1 and CDR2 (germline): DFQATT, SNEGSKA (reference sequence). The V end lost 6 bases, the J end lost 4 bases, and 18 bases lay between the germline ends. The CDR3 is 14 amino acids. CDR3 sequence (DNA): TGCAGTGCCCCGATTTGGGACCCGGGAGAGACCCAGTACTTC. This codes for CSAPIWDPGETQYF.

There are a few counts of this clonotype. The J gene is TRBJ2-7, the V gene TRBV29-1, with a possible D match to TRBD2 (5 bases). CDR1 and CDR2 (germline): SQVTM, ANQGSEA. Trimming pared 0 bases from V and 0 bases from J, leaving 9 bases between. CDR3 length equals 14 residues. The CDR3 region has the DNA TGCAGCGTTGAAGAGAGACGGGACTCCTACGAGCAGTACTTC. This sequence encodes CSVEERRDSYEQYF.

The chain recombines TRBV20-1 with TRBJ2-3; 8 nucleotides match TRBD2. Germline V gives CDR1 DFQATT, CDR2 SNEGSKA (reference sequence). The CDR3 runs to 16 residues. Trimming took 5 bases from V and 2 from J; bases not matched to a gene: 12. The CDR3 loop reads CSAPLAGGTITDTQYF. DNA for the CDR3: TGCAGTGCTCCACTCGCGGGGGGCACAATCACAGATACGCAGTATTTT.

The chain joins TRBV29-1 to TRBJ2-2; 7 bases line up with TRBD1. The V segment lost 7 bases and the J segment 5 bases; nucleotides outside the gene matches: 10. The CDR3 is 14 residues long. Germline V lookup: CDR1 SQVTM, CDR2 ANQGSEA. CDR3 DNA: TGCAGCGCTGCACGAGGGGGCGGGACCGGGGAGCTGTTTTTT. Translating it yields CSAARGGGTGELFF.

This clonotype was seen only a few times. The genes are TRBV12-5 and TRBJ2-5, with TRBD1 identical over 8 bases. With 7 bases clipped from V and 1 base from J, the junction kept 2 bases outside the gene matches. CDR1 is LGHNT, CDR2 FRNRAP, per germline. CDR3 size: 13 residues. The CDR3 here is CASVGTGQETQYF. For the CDR3, the DNA is TGTGCTAGTGTCGGGACAGGCCAAGAGACCCAGTACTTC. Filled out from reference TRBV12-5 and TRBJ2-5, the complete variable domain reads DARVTQTPRHKVTEMGQEVTMRCQPILGHNTVFWYRQTMMQGLELLAYFRNRAPLDDSGMPKDRFSAEMPDATLATLKIQPSEPRDSAVYFCASVGTGQETQYFGPGTRLLVL.

This CDR3 is CASSAYSGGRTDTQYF. In DNA, the CDR3 is TGCGCCAGCAGTGCGTATAGCGGGGGGCGCACAGATACGCAGTATTTT. This chain links TRBV10-2 with TRBJ2-3; 10 positions match TRBD2. Germline loops: CDR1 WSHSY, CDR2 SAAADI. Trimming removed 4 bases from V and 1 base from J; junction bases left unmatched: 5. The CDR3 sequence is 16 residues long.

Ten or more counts support this clonotype. The gene calls are TRBV14 and TRBJ2-1, with 7 bases aligning to TRBD1. The CDR3 consists of 15 residues. Trimming cost V 1 base and J 4 bases; bases outside gene matches: 4. From germline, CDR1 is SGHDN and CDR2 FVKESK. CDR3 sequence: CASSQVGTEYNEQFF. The DNA for the CDR3 is TGTGCCAGCAGCCAAGTAGGGACAGAATACAATGAGCAGTTCTTC.

This clonotype was seen repeatedly, ten times or more. Written as DNA, the CDR3 is TGTGCCACCAGCAGAGATCTTACGCTGAATCAGCCCCAGCATTTT. Protein: CATSRDLTLNQPQHF. V gene TRBV15 combines with J gene TRBJ1-5, with D unclear. There are 15 residues in the CDR3. Germline V gene sequence: CDR1 LNHNV, CDR2 YYDKDF (reference sequence). The germline V and J ends were trimmed by 0 bases and 4 bases, with 10 bases remaining between them.

This clonotype was observed at least ten times. The genes are TRBV7-8 and TRBJ1-1; D is uncertain. Germline V lookup: CDR1 SGHVS, CDR2 FQNEAQ. The CDR3 consists of 14 residues. Trimming left V 0 bases short and J 5 bases short, with 10 bases between. The chain's CDR3 is CASSLAAGGTEAFF. The CDR3 DNA is TGTGCCAGCAGCTTAGCGGCGGGAGGGACTGAAGCTTTCTTT.

This sequence joins TRBV7-2 and TRBJ1-1; D is possibly TRBD1 (5 bases). This CDR3 has 13 amino acids. Germline V gene lookup returns CDR1 SGHTA and CDR2 FQGNSA. V was shortened by 1 base and J by 6 bases, with 9 bases between the two germline ends. The CDR3: CASSLEVGPEAFF. The CDR3 region has the DNA TGTGCCAGCAGCTTAGAAGTGGGGCCTGAAGCTTTCTTT.

The chain employs TRBV11-2 and TRBJ1-2; possible D gene TRBD1, 6 bases. Germline values: CDR1 SGHAT, CDR2 FQNNGV. This CDR3 is 14 amino acids long. V shed 5 bases and J shed 5 bases, with 15 bases lying between them. CDR3 amino acids: CASSLPQRGYGYTF. As DNA, the CDR3 is TGTGCCAGCAGCCTCCCGCAAAGGGGGTATGGCTACACCTTC.

The table lists this clonotype with a few counts. The rearrangement links TRBV5-1 to TRBJ2-2; no clear D. Germline loops: CDR1 SGHRS, CDR2 YFSETQ. Trimming shortened V by 4 bases and J by 5 bases, and 15 bases separated the two germline ends. The length of the CDR3 is 15 residues. The CDR3 reads CASSPQGQETGELFF. CDR3 coding DNA: TGCGCCAGCAGCCCCCAAGGGCAGGAGACCGGGGAGCTGTTTTTT.

This clonotype has more than one count but fewer than ten. The DNA of the CDR3 is TGTGCCAGCAGCTTAGATAGTGGCTATAACACAGATACGCAGTATTTT. It translates to CASSLDSGYNTDTQYF. J is TRBJ2-3 and V is TRBV11-2, with D uncertain. V shed 0 bases and J shed 2 bases, with 12 bases lying between them. Germline V gene lookup returns CDR1 SGHAT and CDR2 FQNNGV. The CDR3 runs to 16 residues.

This clonotype was detected a few times. CDR3 residues: CASSQTASNNYGYTF. The CDR3 DNA reads as TGTGCCAGCAGCCAAACAGCAAGTAACAACTATGGCTACACCTTC. The chain is built from TRBV4-2 and TRBJ1-2; D is unresolved. This CDR3 spans 15 amino acids. Trimming took off 2 bases at V and 2 bases at J, with 12 bases between the two ends. Germline lookup yields CDR1 LGHNA and CDR2 YNFKEQ.

The rearrangement uses TRBV25-1 and TRBJ2-7, with TRBD1 matching 11 bases. The V gene's germline CDR1 is MGHDK and CDR2 SYGVNS. The junction had 4 bases not matched to a gene; V was cut back by 8 bases and J by 4 bases. This CDR3 is 13 amino acids long. The CDR3 loop reads CASGGTGGYEQYF. The CDR3 DNA reads as TGTGCCAGCGGGGGGACAGGGGGGTACGAGCAGTACTTC.

This clonotype was seen at least ten times. In nucleotides, the CDR3 is TGTGCCAGCAGGGGCGCTGAAGCTTTCTTT. This translates into CASRGAEAFF. The chain recombines TRBV12-3 or TRBV12-4 with TRBJ1-1; D is unclear. The V end lost 6 bases, the J end lost 6 bases, and 5 bases lay between the germline ends. This CDR3 is built from 10 residues.

Many counts were recorded for this clonotype. The rearrangement joins TRBV12-3 or TRBV12-4 to TRBJ1-5; D is uncertain. The CDR3 spans 14 residues. Trimming took 7 bases from V and 3 from J, leaving 13 bases between them. The CDR3: CASNLDGVNQPQHF. Written as DNA, the CDR3 is TGTGCCAGCAACCTGGACGGAGTCAATCAGCCCCAGCATTTT.

This chain connects TRBV3-1 to TRBJ2-5; 8 bases are shared with TRBD2. V was clipped by 4 bases and J by 2 bases; unmatched bases: 9. The CDR3 is made up of 16 amino acids. Germline CDR1 LGHDT, CDR2 YNNKEL (reference sequence). The CDR3 sequence: CASSRPLTSAQETQYF. The DNA of the CDR3 is TGTGCCAGCAGCCGACCTCTGACTAGCGCGCAAGAGACCCAGTACTTC.

This clonotype was detected ten times or more. In nucleotides, the CDR3 is TGTGCCAGCAGTTCCTGGGACAGGATCAATCAGCCCCAGCATTTT. Protein: CASSSWDRINQPQHF. V and J are TRBV27 and TRBJ1-5; 8 bases are shared with TRBD1. V dropped 4 bases and J dropped 3; count of bases not matched to a gene: 5. In germline, CDR1 is MNHEY, CDR2 SMNVEV (reference sequence). The CDR3 is 15 amino acids.

In this sample, this clonotype turned up many times. This chain uses TRBV30 with TRBJ2-1; D remains unclear. Germline values: CDR1 GTSNPN, CDR2 SVGIG (reference sequence). The CDR3 spans 12 residues. The germline V and J ends were trimmed by 5 bases and 0 bases, with 5 bases remaining between them. CDR3 in DNA: TGTGCCTGGGGTTCCTCCTACAATGAGCAGTTCTTC. Encoded protein: CAWGSSYNEQFF. The full variable domain, its missing parts supplied by reference TRBV30 and TRBJ2-1, is SQTIHQWPATLVQPVGSPLSLECTVEGTSNPNLYWYRQAAGRGLQLLFYSVGIGQISSEVPQNLSASRPQDRQFILSSKKLLLSDSGFYLCAWGSSYNEQFFGPGTRLTVL.

The sample holds a few counts of this clonotype. This chain links TRBV24-1 with TRBJ2-1; D gene unclear. V was clipped by 1 base and J by 6 bases, with 9 bases between them. The CDR3 runs 14 residues. CDR1 is KGHDR, CDR2 SFDVKD, per germline. This chain's CDR3 is CATSDFGSVNEQFF. The CDR3 DNA reads as TGTGCCACCAGTGATTTCGGTTCGGTCAATGAGCAGTTCTTC.

A few counts support this clonotype. The V and J genes are TRBV20-1 and TRBJ2-3, with D perhaps matching TRBD2 (6 bases). V dropped 1 base and J dropped 3 bases, with 11 bases sitting between them. The CDR3 totals 14 residues. Germline V gene sequence: CDR1 DFQATT, CDR2 SNEGSKA (reference sequence). CDR3: CSARVDGRTDTQYF. CDR3 DNA: TGCAGTGCTAGAGTTGACGGGAGAACAGATACGCAGTATTTT.

The CDR3 loop reads CASISGDTQYF. The CDR3 DNA follows: TGTGCCAGCATCTCCGGGGATACGCAGTATTTT. V usage is TRBV6-5 and J usage is TRBJ2-3; D remains ambiguous. Germline-derived CDR1 and CDR2 are MNHEY and SVGAGI. V was pared by 7 bases and J by 6 bases, with 8 bases between. This CDR3 has 11 residues.

This chain links TRBV14 with TRBJ2-1; a possible D gene is TRBD2 (5 bases). The CDR3 is 16 residues long. V gave up 4 bases and J gave up 8 bases, with 21 bases separating them. The germline V gene has CDR1 SGHDN and CDR2 FVKESK. The CDR3 is CASSPLEERAKDEQFF. In nucleotides, the CDR3 is TGTGCCAGCAGCCCCTTAGAGGAGAGGGCCAAGGATGAGCAGTTCTTC.

This clonotype appeared many times. V usage is TRBV12-5 and J usage is TRBJ2-1; 12 bases are shared with TRBD2. The CDR3 totals 21 residues. CDR1 LGHNT and CDR2 FRNRAP come from the germline V gene. The J segment lost 3 bases and the V segment lost 0 bases, leaving 15 bases of the junction unmatched. The CDR3 is CASGLVTYPTASGGVYNEQFF. The CDR3 nucleotides are TGTGCTAGTGGTTTGGTAACTTATCCAACCGCTAGCGGGGGGGTCTACAATGAGCAGTTCTTC.

The genes are TRBV2 and TRBJ2-2; unclear D gene. Trimming left V 8 bases short and J 4 bases short, with 11 bases between. This CDR3 contains 13 residues. Germline assignment: CDR1 SNHLY and CDR2 FYNNEI. The CDR3 DNA is TGTGCCAGCGGGGTCAAGAGCACCGGGGAGCTGTTTTTT. It specifies CASGVKSTGELFF.

In this sample, this clonotype turned up many times. The chain employs TRBV27 and TRBJ2-5; 7 bases are shared with TRBD1. The CDR3 is 13 amino acids. V dropped 4 bases and J dropped 5; count of bases not matched to a gene: 4. The germline V gene encodes CDR1 MNHEY and CDR2 SMNVEV (reference sequence). The CDR3 sequence is CASSSHRGETQYF. DNA of the CDR3: TGTGCCAGCAGTTCCCACAGGGGTGAGACCCAGTACTTC.

This clonotype has a handful of counts. The chain has TRBV28 and TRBJ2-2, with 12 bases aligning to TRBD1. The CDR3 consists of 17 residues. The germline gives CDR1 MDHEN, CDR2 SYDVKM. J lost 6 bases, V lost 3 bases, and 8 bases had no gene match. The CDR3 sequence: CASSFGGGTGGSGELFF. The CDR3 bases are TGTGCCAGCAGTTTCGGTGGCGGGACAGGGGGCTCCGGGGAGCTGTTTTTT.

The CDR3 spells CASSLAGRYNEQFF. DNA of the CDR3: TGTGCCAGCAGCTTAGCGGGACGTTACAATGAGCAGTTCTTC. The chain employs TRBV7-8 and TRBJ2-1, with D possibly called TRBD1 or TRBD2 (5 bases each). The germline V and J ends were trimmed by 0 bases and 4 bases, with 7 bases remaining between them. This CDR3 spans 14 amino acids. The germline V gene encodes CDR1 SGHVS and CDR2 FQNEAQ.

The rearrangement links TRBV7-2 to TRBJ2-7, with 9 positions matching TRBD2. Germline CDR1 is SGHTA and CDR2 is FQGNSA. The CDR3 has 14 amino acids. Trimming removed 3 bases from V and 12 bases from J; junction bases left unmatched: 12. The CDR3 DNA follows: TGTGCCAGCAGCTTCGGTGGTAGCGGGAGATCGCCGTACTTC. It codes for CASSFGGSGRSPYF. Supplemented by reference TRBV7-2 and TRBJ2-7, the full variable domain reads GAGVSQSPSNKVTEKGKDVELRCDPISGHTALYWYRQSLGQGLEFLIYFQGNSAPDKSGLPSDRFSAERTGGSVSTLTIQRTQQEDSAVYLCASSFGGSGRSPYFGPGTRLTVT.

The chain carries TRBV5-1 and TRBJ2-1; 9 nucleotides agree with TRBD1. The germline CDR1 and CDR2 sequences are SGHRS and YFSETQ. V dropped 3 bases and J dropped 2; count of bases not matched to a gene: 6. CDR3 length: 16 amino acids. This CDR3 is CASSSSGTGPYNEQFF. The CDR3 DNA sequence: TGCGCCAGCAGCTCGTCCGGGACAGGGCCCTACAATGAGCAGTTCTTC. The full variable domain, rest sourced from reference TRBV5-1 and TRBJ2-1, is KAGVTQTPRYLIKTRGQQVTLSCSPISGHRSVSWYQQTPGQGLQFLFEYFSETQRNKGNFPGRFSGRQFSNSRSEMNVSTLELGDSALYLCASSSSGTGPYNEQFFGPGTRLTVL.